This T cell receptor beta chain was sequenced in a study of blood T cells in healthy people across ages. With 11 bases removed from V and 4 bases from J, the gap between germline ends came to 11 bases. This CDR3 contains 11 residues. In germline, CDR1 is MNHEY, CDR2 SVGEGT. Findings and limits, study-wide: Long-lived donors had more naive CD4+ cells and higher diversity than aged donors.

PCR was performed a second time for about 7 to 11 cycles using a sample-barcoded 5' primer and a J-beta primer mix. Each cDNA molecule was tagged by a template-switch adaptor with 12 random nucleotides. MiXCR was run by TCRdb on the 5' RACE reads, yielding one entry per CDR3 protein. Altogether 950,000 to 1,200,000 distinct CDR3 sequences are present, around two fifths being singletons, with the ten largest covering around 12%. As to this clonotype: Antigen specificity is unknown.

The clonotype was recovered from a man aged 18 to 29 in good health. The source material was blood. J is TRBJ1-2 and V is TRBV6-2 or TRBV6-3, with a possible D match to TRBD1 (5 bases). The CDR3 protein is CAGGTAYGYTF. The CDR3 DNA is TGTGCCGGTGGGACGGCCTATGGCTACACCTTC.